Listed below are T cell receptor beta chains from one sample, sequenced in a study of blood T cell repertoires in COVID-19. The data were produced by immunoSEQ multiplex PCR, yet TCRdb's version contains in-frame clones alone and is incomplete. The repertoire consists of over 90,000 clones, with roughly 90% occurring once and the leading ten covering 1.5% to 2%. The sample was peripheral blood. Receptor source: an elderly man with acute or convalescent COVID-19. Each CDR3 is given without its conserved first and last residue.

TRBV5-1	TRBJ2-7	ASRRQDDSGEQY
TRBV28	TRBJ1-5	ATGRDRGRSNQPQH
TRBV13	TRBJ1-1	ASSPGQGRRNTEAF
TRBV30	TRBJ1-6	AWSEPLSSYNSPLH
TRBV5-6	TRBJ2-7	ASSSGLAVDYEQY
TRBV6-6	TRBJ2-1	ASREGRGREF
TRBV28	TRBJ2-7	ASSFPYGRGNEQY
TRBV28	TRBJ1-1	ASMRRGLF
TRBV11-2	TRBJ2-7	ASSSLDIGYEQY
TRBV27	TRBJ1-6	ASSPRPGQTYSPLH
TRBV4-2	TRBJ1-2	ASSQEVTGAPYT
TRBV27	TRBJ2-1	ASSISGDNEQF
TRBV12-1	TRBJ2-3	ASSPETSGPIRYTQY